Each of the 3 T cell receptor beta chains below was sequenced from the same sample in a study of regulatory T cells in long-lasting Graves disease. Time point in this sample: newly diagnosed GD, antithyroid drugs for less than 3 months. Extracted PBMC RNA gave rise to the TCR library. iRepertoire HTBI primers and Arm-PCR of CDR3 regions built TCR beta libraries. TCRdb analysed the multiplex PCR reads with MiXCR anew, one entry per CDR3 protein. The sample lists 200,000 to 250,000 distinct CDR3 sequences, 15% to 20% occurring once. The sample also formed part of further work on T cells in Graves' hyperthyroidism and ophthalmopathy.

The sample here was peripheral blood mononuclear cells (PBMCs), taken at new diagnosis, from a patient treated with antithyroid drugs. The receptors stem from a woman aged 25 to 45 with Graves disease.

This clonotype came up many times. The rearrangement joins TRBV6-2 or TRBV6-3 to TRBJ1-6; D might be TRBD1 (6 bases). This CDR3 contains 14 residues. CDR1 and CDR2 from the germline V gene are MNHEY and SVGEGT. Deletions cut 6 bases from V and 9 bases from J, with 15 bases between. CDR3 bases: TGTGCCAGCAGACTACAGGGAAATGCTTCACCCCTCCACTTT. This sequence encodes CASRLQGNASPLHF.

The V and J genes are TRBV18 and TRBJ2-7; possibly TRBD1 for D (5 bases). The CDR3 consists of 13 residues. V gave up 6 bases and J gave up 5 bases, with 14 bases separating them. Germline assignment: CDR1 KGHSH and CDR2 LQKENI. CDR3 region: CASSTSTADEQYF. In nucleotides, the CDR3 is TGTGCCAGCTCCACCTCGACAGCCGACGAGCAGTACTTC.

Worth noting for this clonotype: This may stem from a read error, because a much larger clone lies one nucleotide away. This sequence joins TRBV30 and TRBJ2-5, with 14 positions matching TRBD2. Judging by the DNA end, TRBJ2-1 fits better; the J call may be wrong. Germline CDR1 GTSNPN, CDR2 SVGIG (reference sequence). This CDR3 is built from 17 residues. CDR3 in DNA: TGTGCCGGGAGTACTACCAGGACTAGCGGGGGGCCTAATGAGCAGTTCTTC. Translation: CAGSTTRTSGGPNEQFF.